This TCR beta chain was sequenced for a study of blood T cell repertoires in COVID-19. About the research overall: The United States, Italy and Spain supplied acute and convalescent COVID-19 samples. Nucleic acid was either cDNA or gDNA, and it came from T cells, B-cell-depleted T cells, or PBMCs.

As handled by the study authors: Amplified reference gene primers provided the basis for estimating nucleated cell counts. Profiling relied on immunoSEQ multiplex PCR, and the TCRdb table lists in-frame clones only, not all of them. That table supplies the V and J calls and clone size; D and trimming were determined from the DNA. The table includes 150,000 to 180,000 clones, roughly nine tenths detected once. Trimming pared 2 bases from V and 5 bases from J, leaving 10 bases between. CDR1 is MGHDK, CDR2 SYGVNS, per germline. The CDR3 consists of 14 residues. The sequencing input was peripheral blood. The receptor was isolated from a woman aged 40 to 50 with acute or convalescent COVID-19. The rearrangement links TRBV25-1 to TRBJ2-1; a possible D gene is TRBD1 (6 bases). The CDR3, as DNA: TGTGCCAGCAGTGAACACGGACAGAACAATGAGCAGTTCTTC. Translating it yields CASSEHGQNNEQFF.